One and the same sample provided the 14 T cell receptor beta chains below, sequenced in a study of cytomegalovirus exposure and HLA in healthy donors. 60 Vbeta and 13 Jbeta primers were used in PCR. Libraries were prepared by immunoSEQ multiplex PCR; TCRdb keeps only in-frame clonotypes and omits some of them. The repertoire consists of roughly 120,000 clones, with around 80% occurring once and the leading ten covering over 0.2%. Sample: PBMCs. These receptor sequences come from a man in his forties or fifties in good health and CMV-seronegative.

The chain couples TRBV30 to TRBJ1-5; TRBD1 is a possible D gene (6 bases). The V end lost 3 bases, the J end lost 5 bases, and 14 bases lay between the germline ends. CDR1 GTSNPN and CDR2 SVGIG come from the germline V gene (reference sequence). CDR3 length equals 14 residues. The CDR3, as DNA: TGTGCCTGGAGCGCTGACAGGTCCTATCAGCCCCAGCATTTT. It encodes CAWSADRSYQPQHF.

Of note for this clone: This same CDR3 is encoded by further DNA sequences in the sample. This chain joins TRBV29-1 and TRBJ1-1; D is possibly TRBD1 (5 bases). The CDR3 extends over 13 amino acids. Germline V gene lookup returns CDR1 SQVTM and CDR2 ANQGSEA. V lost 4 bases and J lost 0, with 9 bases in between. In nucleotides, the CDR3 is TGCAGCGTTGGGGGGGGTATGAACACTGAAGCTTTCTTT. Residues: CSVGGGMNTEAFF.

The J gene is TRBJ1-3, the V gene TRBV5-4; 7 bases fit TRBD1. The CDR3 is 16 residues long. V was pared by 0 bases and J by 0 bases, with 3 bases of the junction left unmatched. The germline gives CDR1 SGHNT, CDR2 YYREEE (reference sequence). In DNA form, the CDR3 reads TGTGCCAGCAGCTTGGGGACAGGCATCTCTGGAAACACCATATATTTT. Protein: CASSLGTGISGNTIYF.

V usage is TRBV5-1 and J usage is TRBJ2-3; tentative D call: TRBD2 (6 bases). This CDR3 region has 15 residues. V lost 4 bases and J lost 3, with 15 bases in between. CDR1 is SGHRS, CDR2 YFSETQ, per germline. CDR3 coding DNA: TGCGCCAGCAGCCCGGGAGTATCACTGACAGATACGCAGTATTTT. Translated: CASSPGVSLTDTQYF.

The J gene is TRBJ2-3, the V gene TRBV6-1, with 15 positions matching TRBD2. CDR1 is MNHNS and CDR2 is SASEGT in the germline V gene. The CDR3 has 16 residues. V dropped 4 bases and J dropped 4; count of bases not matched to a gene: 3. The CDR3 region is CASSAGLAGGADTQYF. CDR3 DNA: TGTGCCAGCAGTGCCGGACTAGCGGGAGGGGCAGATACGCAGTATTTT.

Only one count was recorded for this clone. This rearrangement joins TRBV2 to TRBJ2-2, with a tentative D call TRBD2 (5 bases). The V gene lost 4 bases and the J gene lost 6 bases, with 9 bases spanning the gap. The CDR3 covers 13 residues. Germline-derived CDR1 and CDR2 are SNHLY and FYNNEI. Here the CDR3 DNA reads TGTGCCAGCAGTGGTATTAGCGCCGGGGAGCTGTTTTTT. This translates into CASSGISAGELFF. Using reference TRBV2 and TRBJ2-2 for the parts outside the CDR3, the full variable domain is EPEVTQTPSHQVTQMGQEVILRCVPISNHLYFYWYRQILGQKVEFLVSFYNNEISEKSEIFDDQFSVERPDGSNFTLKIRSTKLEDSAMYFCASSGISAGELFFGEGSRLTVL.

This chain uses TRBV30 with TRBJ2-7; 8 bases match TRBD2. Germline V CDR1 and CDR2: GTSNPN, SVGIG (reference sequence). The J segment lost 1 base and the V segment lost 4 bases, leaving 9 bases of the junction unmatched. The CDR3 extends over 15 amino acids. In nucleotides, the CDR3 is TGTGCCTGGATGATGACTAGCGATAAATCCTACGAGCAGTACTTC. Amino acid sequence: CAWMMTSDKSYEQYF.

Only one count was recorded for this clone. The V and J genes are TRBV7-2 and TRBJ2-5; no reliable D call. V lost 2 bases and J lost 5, with 9 bases in between. The CDR3 consists of 13 residues. Germline V lookup: CDR1 SGHTA, CDR2 FQGNSA. The CDR3 DNA reads as TGTGCCAGCAGCTTATGGGCCCGGGAGACCCAGTACTTC. This sequence encodes CASSLWARETQYF.

The chain employs TRBV29-1 and TRBJ2-3; D unresolved. Germline V gene lookup returns CDR1 SQVTM and CDR2 ANQGSEA. V was pared by 8 bases and J by 6 bases, with 12 bases between. The CDR3 totals 11 residues. This CDR3 is CSPRFADTQYF. CDR3 nucleotide sequence: TGCAGCCCCCGGTTTGCGGATACGCAGTATTTT.

V usage is TRBV11-3 and J usage is TRBJ2-2; perhaps TRBD2 as D (5 bases). V lost 5 bases and J 5 bases, leaving 15 bases between the germline ends. From germline, CDR1 is SGHNT and CDR2 YENEEA. The CDR3 is made up of 15 amino acids. The CDR3 DNA follows: TGTGCCAGCAGCCCGGGGTGGGGTCCGACCGGGGAGCTGTTTTTT. Amino acid sequence: CASSPGWGPTGELFF. The full variable domain, completed using reference TRBV11-3 and TRBJ2-2, is EAGVVQSPRYKIIEKKQPVAFWCNPISGHNTLYWYLQNLGQGPELLIRYENEEAVDDSQLPKDRFSAERLKGVDSTLKIQPAELGDSAVYLCASSPGWGPTGELFFGEGSRLTVL.

The V call is TRBV29-1, the J call TRBJ2-1, with 7 bases identical to TRBD1. The CDR3 consists of 15 residues. Germline V CDR1 and CDR2: SQVTM, ANQGSEA. With V trimmed by 7 bases and J by 0 bases, 9 bases remained unmatched. DNA for the CDR3: TGCAGCGGAATGGGACAGTGGAGCTCCTACAATGAGCAGTTCTTC. This gives the protein CSGMGQWSSYNEQFF.

This clone was detected a few times. The rearrangement joins TRBV4-3 to TRBJ1-4; D gene uncertain. The CDR3 has 13 residues. CDR1 and CDR2 (germline): LGHNA, YSLEER. Trimming stripped 2 bases from V and 8 bases from J, with 9 bases between. For the CDR3, the DNA is TGCGCCAGCAGCCAACAGGATGGAGAAAAACTGTTTTTT. It encodes CASSQQDGEKLFF.

The V call is TRBV11-2, the J call TRBJ1-3; D not certain. The CDR3 is 11 residues long. Trimming left V 11 bases short and J 2 bases short, with 7 bases between. Germline lookup yields CDR1 SGHAT and CDR2 FQNNGV. The CDR3 sequence: CASSPGNTIYF. CDR3 bases: TGTGCCTCATCCCCTGGAAACACCATATATTTT. Full variable domain (remainder filled in from reference TRBV11-2 and TRBJ1-3): EAGVAQSPRYKIIEKRQSVAFWCNPISGHATLYWYQQILGQGPKLLIQFQNNGVVDDSQLPKDRFSAERLKGVDSTLKIQPAKLEDSAVYLCASSPGNTIYFGEGSWLTVV.

The chain links TRBV5-4 to TRBJ2-7; D perhaps matches TRBD1 (6 bases). This CDR3 comprises 14 residues. With 4 bases removed from V and 6 bases from J, the gap between germline ends came to 17 bases. CDR1 is SGHNT and CDR2 is YYREEE in the germline V gene (reference sequence). As DNA, the CDR3 is TGTGCCAGCAGCAGGCGGCCAGGGGAGTCCGAGCAGTACTTC. Translation: CASSRRPGESEQYF.